This T cell receptor beta chain is from a study of blood T cell repertoires in COVID-19. Study context: The United States, Italy and Spain supplied acute and convalescent COVID-19 samples. T cells, B-cell-depleted T cells, or PBMCs provided the cDNA or gDNA that served as material.

Germline lookup yields CDR1 KGHSH and CDR2 LQKENI. Trimming took 4 bases from V and 5 from J; bases not matched to a gene: 4. CDR3 length: 13 amino acids. Using immunoSEQ multiplex PCR, the repertoire was profiled, and TCRdb retains in-frame clones only, with some absent. Seen here are about 200,000 clones, approximately 90% observed once, and the top ten hold around 0.5%. This clone is a singleton in its sample. The sample comprised peripheral blood. This chain uses TRBV18 with TRBJ1-1; 7 bases line up with TRBD1. The receptor's source is a man in his fifties with acute or convalescent COVID-19. CDR3 DNA: TGTGCCAGCTCACAAGACAGGGAGACTGAAGCTTTCTTT. It specifies CASSQDRETEAFF.